This T cell receptor beta chain originates from a study of blood T cell repertoires in COVID-19 (dated by TCRdb to 2018 to 2020). Broadly, across the study: Samples from collaborators originated in the United States, Italy and Spain and spanned both the acute and convalescent phases of COVID-19. The material from the prospective study consisted of cDNA or gDNA derived from T cells, B-cell-depleted T cells, or PBMCs. Samples came from the ongoing ImmuneRACE study (first 160 participants) plus 1,254 subjects from 6 global collaborators. The dataset comprised deeply sampled blood TCRbeta repertoires from subjects exposed to, actively infected with, or recovered from COVID-19. The sample metadata nearly always contained a de-identified subject ID, COVID-19 status, age in years and sex. The repertoires were released in a freely available public database meant as a resource for research on the immune response to SARS-CoV-2. HLA class I and class II types, where available, came from metadata supplied by the sample provider rather than from assay-based typing. Study-wide conclusions, independent of this receptor: How much clinical and demographic metadata was included differed by source and by participant, and the metadata was provided uncurated.

CDR1 and CDR2 were assigned from the germline V gene as MNHNS and SASEGT. Inclusive of the bounding cysteine and phenylalanine, the CDR3 is 17 residues long. Just CDR3 DNA is preserved here, 51 bases in frame from base 1. Trimming takes 4 bases off V and 2 bases off J; junction bases not matched to a gene: 9. TCRbeta CDR3 regions were amplified from genomic DNA by means of the immunoSEQ Assay, a bias-controlled multiplex PCR. On the authors' methods: The number of nucleated cells in each sample was estimated from the amplification of reference gene primers within the assay. Sequence reads were collapsed and filtered to measure the absolute abundance of every unique TCRbeta CDR3 rearrangement. For each sample, productive Simpson clonality was calculated as the square root of Simpson's diversity index over productive rearrangements. The immuneACCESS repertoire file appears here via TCRdb, limited to in-frame rearrangements. These files lack a portion of the clones; in checked studies, under half of the deficit traces to unresolved V genes, and the cause of the others is not known. The V and J calls and clone size were taken over from that table, and D and trimming were inferred from the DNA. For this sample there are about 170,000 clones; roughly 80% appear just once. The ten largest clones take up about 12% of the sample.

Remarks on this clone: Its antigen remains unidentified. Base qualities are missing; no much larger clone stands one base away.

Participants in the prospective study were aged roughly 18 to 100 years, lived in about two dozen United States geographic areas, and enrolled through a virtual design. Cohort assignment in the prospective study relied on participant-reported clinical history from a screening survey and a study questionnaire. Recovered participants in ImmuneRACE Cohort 3 were defined as having two consecutive negative NP/OP PCR tests, clearance from a healthcare professional, or resolution of symptoms. In the prospective study, mobile phlebotomists collected whole blood, serum and a nasopharyngeal or oropharyngeal swab from each participant. Over an approximately 2-month period, participants in the prospective study had the option of providing additional blood draws and questionnaires. Prospective study blood samples were shipped either frozen or at room temperature before DNA extraction.

The V and J genes are TRBV6-1 and TRBJ1-5; 9 junctional bases match TRBD1. Sequencing input: PBMCs or T cells enriched from blood (not recorded which). This sequence originates from a man aged 50 or older who had recovered from COVID-19. The DNA sequence is as follows: TGTGCCAGCAGTGGGCATCGGGACAGGGACGGCAATCAGCCCCAGCATTTT. Protein translation: CASSGHRDRDGNQPQHF.